This TCR beta chain was found in a study of T cell responses to AZD1222 COVID-19 vaccine. V was pared by 6 bases and J by 0 bases, with 4 bases of the junction left unmatched. The CDR3 is made up of 14 amino acids. The germline V gene has CDR1 MNHNY and CDR2 SVGAGI (reference sequence). It was second doses at about 4 or about 12 weeks that were pooled. Profiled with immunoSEQ multiplex PCR; TCRdb holds only in-frame clones, not every one. The table records some 130,000 clones, 85% to 95% of them present only once. Specimen: peripheral blood, collected 28 days after the second AZD1222 dose. The rearrangement links TRBV6-6 to TRBJ2-7, with 8 bases that match TRBD2. The TCR comes from an adult who received the AZD1222 COVID-19 vaccine. The chain's CDR3 is CASRLAAGSYEQYF. In DNA form, the CDR3 reads TGTGCCAGCAGACTAGCGGCCGGCTCCTACGAGCAGTACTTC.